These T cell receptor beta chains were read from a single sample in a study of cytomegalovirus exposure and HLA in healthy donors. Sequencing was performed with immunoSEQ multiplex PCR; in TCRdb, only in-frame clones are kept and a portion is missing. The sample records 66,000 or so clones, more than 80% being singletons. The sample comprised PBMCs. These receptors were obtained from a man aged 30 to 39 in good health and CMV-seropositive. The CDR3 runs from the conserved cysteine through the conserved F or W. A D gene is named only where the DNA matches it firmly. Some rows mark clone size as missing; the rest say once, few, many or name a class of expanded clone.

CDR3nt: TGTGCCAGCAGTCCAGGGCCCCGAAACACTGAAGCTTTCTTT
CDR3aa: CASSPGPRNTEAFF
j_gene: TRBJ1-1
abundance: -
d_gene: -
v_gene: TRBV6-5

CDR3nt: TGCGCCAGCAGTGAGTCGGCAGGGGCCTACAATGAGCAGTTCTTC
CDR3aa: CASSESAGAYNEQFF
j_gene: TRBJ2-1
abundance: -
d_gene: -
v_gene: TRBV10-1

CDR3nt: TGTGCCAGCAGCCAAGATCTAGCCGGGGAGCTGTTTTTT
CDR3aa: CASSQDLAGELFF
j_gene: TRBJ2-2
abundance: -
d_gene: -
v_gene: TRBV4-2

CDR3nt: TGTGCCAGCAGTATAGGGGACAGGGGGCGAAAATCCTACGAGCAGTACTTC
CDR3aa: CASSIGDRGRKSYEQYF
j_gene: TRBJ2-7
abundance: -
d_gene: TRBD1
v_gene: TRBV27

CDR3nt: TGTGCCTGGGGCGGGGGGCGGGGGTCGCAGTATTTT
CDR3aa: CAWGGGRGSQYF
j_gene: TRBJ2-3
abundance: -
d_gene: TRBD2
v_gene: TRBV30

CDR3nt: TGTGCCAGCAGTGAAAGGGACAGGGGGCTTGGTAACACTGAAGCTTTCTTT
CDR3aa: CASSERDRGLGNTEAFF
j_gene: TRBJ1-1
abundance: -
d_gene: TRBD1
v_gene: TRBV6-1

CDR3nt: TGTGCCAGCAGGTCATTCCCAAACACCATATATTTT
CDR3aa: CASRSFPNTIYF
j_gene: TRBJ1-3
abundance: -
d_gene: -
v_gene: TRBV11-2

CDR3nt: TGTGCCACCAGCAGAGCGCCCAGCGGGAGCTCCTACGAGCAGTACTTC
CDR3aa: CATSRAPSGSSYEQYF
j_gene: TRBJ2-7
abundance: -
d_gene: TRBD2
v_gene: TRBV15

CDR3nt: TGTGCCAGCAGCCCCCAGGAGGGACAGGGGGCGCTGGGTGAGCAGTTCTTC
CDR3aa: CASSPQEGQGALGEQFF
j_gene: TRBJ2-1
abundance: -
d_gene: TRBD1
v_gene: TRBV9

CDR3nt: TGTGCCAGTAGTATAGATCAACTACGAGACGGTAACAATCAGCCCCAGCATTTT
CDR3aa: CASSIDQLRDGNNQPQHF
j_gene: TRBJ1-5
abundance: few
d_gene: -
v_gene: TRBV19

CDR3nt: TGTGCCAGCTCACCACTCCCGACTAGCGGAACCTACGAGCAGTACTTC
CDR3aa: CASSPLPTSGTYEQYF
j_gene: TRBJ2-7
abundance: -
d_gene: TRBD2
v_gene: TRBV18

CDR3nt: TGTGCCAGCAGCTCGCACAGGAACACCGGGGAGCTGTTTTTT
CDR3aa: CASSSHRNTGELFF
j_gene: TRBJ2-2
abundance: -
d_gene: -
v_gene: TRBV7-8

CDR3nt: TGTGCCAGCAGCGCCGGAGGGAATGAAAAACTGTTTTTT
CDR3aa: CASSAGGNEKLFF
j_gene: TRBJ1-4
abundance: few
d_gene: -
v_gene: TRBV6-1

CDR3nt: TGTGCCAGCTTCGCCGTCAGGGGGCCTCGTAACTATGGCTACACCTTC
CDR3aa: CASFAVRGPRNYGYTF
j_gene: TRBJ1-2
abundance: once
d_gene: TRBD1
v_gene: TRBV27

CDR3nt: TGTGCCAGCAGTGAAGTGGGGGGGAACACTGAAGCTTTCTTT
CDR3aa: CASSEVGGNTEAFF
j_gene: TRBJ1-1
abundance: few
d_gene: -
v_gene: TRBV6-1

CDR3nt: TGTGCCAGCAGATTCCCAGGGGCCGCTTCGAACACTGAAGCTTTCTTT
CDR3aa: CASRFPGAASNTEAFF
j_gene: TRBJ1-1
abundance: -
d_gene: -
v_gene: TRBV11-3

CDR3nt: TGTGCCAGCAGCCCCGGGGGGAAACTGTTTTTT
CDR3aa: CASSPGGKLFF
j_gene: TRBJ1-4
abundance: -
d_gene: -
v_gene: TRBV5-8

CDR3nt: TGTGCCAGTAGTGGGCAGGCTAGCACAGATACGCAGTATTTT
CDR3aa: CASSGQASTDTQYF
j_gene: TRBJ2-3
abundance: -
d_gene: -
v_gene: TRBV19

CDR3nt: TGTGCCAGCAGTTTACGACTAGCCGGCTACGAGCAGTACTTC
CDR3aa: CASSLRLAGYEQYF
j_gene: TRBJ2-7
abundance: -
d_gene: TRBD2
v_gene: TRBV27

CDR3nt: TGTGCCAGTAGTTCAGGGGGCGCAGGCACAGATACGCAGTATTTT
CDR3aa: CASSSGGAGTDTQYF
j_gene: TRBJ2-3
abundance: once
d_gene: TRBD1
v_gene: TRBV19

CDR3nt: TGTGCCAGCAGTTCCGGGACAGGGGTTGGGGCTGAAGCTTTCTTT
CDR3aa: CASSSGTGVGAEAFF
j_gene: TRBJ1-1
abundance: -
d_gene: TRBD1
v_gene: TRBV6-5

CDR3nt: TGTGCCAGCAGCTTAGTGGGACAGGGGGGCTCTGGAAACACCATATATTTT
CDR3aa: CASSLVGQGGSGNTIYF
j_gene: TRBJ1-3
abundance: -
d_gene: TRBD1
v_gene: TRBV11-2

CDR3nt: TGTGCCAGCAGAGCCCCGGGGGGGGGCGGTGGCTACACCTTC
CDR3aa: CASRAPGGGGGYTF
j_gene: TRBJ1-2
abundance: -
d_gene: -
v_gene: TRBV6-5

CDR3nt: TGCAGCGTTGAAGATCCAGGCAGGGCTAGCACAGATACGCAGTATTTT
CDR3aa: CSVEDPGRASTDTQYF
j_gene: TRBJ2-3
abundance: -
d_gene: -
v_gene: TRBV29-1

CDR3nt: TGTGCCATCAGTGAGACTAGCGGGGCCCGTACGCAGTATTTT
CDR3aa: CAISETSGARTQYF
j_gene: TRBJ2-3
abundance: -
d_gene: TRBD2
v_gene: TRBV10-3

CDR3nt: TGTGCCAGCAGCTCCCCGGACAGAAACCGATATAACACAGATACGCAGTATTTT
CDR3aa: CASSSPDRNRYNTDTQYF
j_gene: TRBJ2-3
abundance: -
d_gene: -
v_gene: TRBV13

CDR3nt: TGTGCCAGCAGTAGAAGGACGGGAGTGAGAGGGACAGATACGCAGTATTTT
CDR3aa: CASSRRTGVRGTDTQYF
j_gene: TRBJ2-3
abundance: -
d_gene: -
v_gene: TRBV7-8

CDR3nt: TGTGCCAGCAGCGTAGTACCGACAATGGAGACCCAGTACTTC
CDR3aa: CASSVVPTMETQYF
j_gene: TRBJ2-5
abundance: -
d_gene: -
v_gene: TRBV9